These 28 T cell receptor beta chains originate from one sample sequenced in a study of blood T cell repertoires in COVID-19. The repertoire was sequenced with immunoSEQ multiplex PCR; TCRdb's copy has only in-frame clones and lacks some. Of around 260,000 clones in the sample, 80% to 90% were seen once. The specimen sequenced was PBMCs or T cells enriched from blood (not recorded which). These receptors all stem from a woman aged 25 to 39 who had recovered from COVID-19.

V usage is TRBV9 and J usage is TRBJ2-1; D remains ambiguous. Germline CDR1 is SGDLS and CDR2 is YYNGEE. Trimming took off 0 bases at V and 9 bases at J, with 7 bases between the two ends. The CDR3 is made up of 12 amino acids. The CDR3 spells CASSVEETEQFF. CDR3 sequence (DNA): TGTGCCAGCAGCGTAGAGGAGACTGAGCAGTTCTTC.

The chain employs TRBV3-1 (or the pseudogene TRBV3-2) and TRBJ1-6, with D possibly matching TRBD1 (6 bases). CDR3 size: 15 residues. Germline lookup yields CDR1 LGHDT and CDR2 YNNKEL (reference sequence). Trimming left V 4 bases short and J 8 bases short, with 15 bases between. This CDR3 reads CASSLLGGQDSPLHF. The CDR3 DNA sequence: TGTGCCAGCAGCCTACTTGGGGGCCAGGATTCACCCCTCCACTTT.

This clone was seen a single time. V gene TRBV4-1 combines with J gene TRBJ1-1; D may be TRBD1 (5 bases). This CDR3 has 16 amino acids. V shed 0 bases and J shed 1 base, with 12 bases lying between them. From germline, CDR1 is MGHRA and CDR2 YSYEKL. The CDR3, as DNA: TGCGCCAGCAGCCAAGATCGGGGGGGATGGAACACTGAAGCTTTCTTT. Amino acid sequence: CASSQDRGGWNTEAFF.

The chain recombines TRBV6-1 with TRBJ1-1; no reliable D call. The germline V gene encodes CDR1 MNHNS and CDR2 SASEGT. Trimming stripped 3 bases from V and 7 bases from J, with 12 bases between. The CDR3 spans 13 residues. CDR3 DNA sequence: TGTGCCAGCAGTGACGGACTAACATTTGAAGCTTTCTTT. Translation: CASSDGLTFEAFF.

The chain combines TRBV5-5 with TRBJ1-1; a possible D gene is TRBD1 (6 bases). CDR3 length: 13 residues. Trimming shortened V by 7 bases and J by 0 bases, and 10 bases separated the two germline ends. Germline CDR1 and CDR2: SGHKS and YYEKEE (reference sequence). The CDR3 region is CASAGTLNTEAFF. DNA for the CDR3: TGTGCCAGCGCCGGGACATTGAACACTGAAGCTTTCTTT. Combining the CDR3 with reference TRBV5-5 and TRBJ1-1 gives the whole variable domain DAGVTQSPTHLIKTRGQQVTLRCSPISGHKSVSWYQQVLGQGPQFIFQYYEKEERGRGNFPDRFSARQFPNYSSELNVNALLLGDSALYLCASAGTLNTEAFFGQGTRLTVV.

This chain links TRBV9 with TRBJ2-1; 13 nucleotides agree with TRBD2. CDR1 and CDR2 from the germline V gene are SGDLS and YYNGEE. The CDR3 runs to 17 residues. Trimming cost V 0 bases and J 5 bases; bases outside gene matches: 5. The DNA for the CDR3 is TGTGCCAGCAGCGTAGAAGGAGGACTAGCGGGAGACAATGAGCAGTTCTTC. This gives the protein CASSVEGGLAGDNEQFF.

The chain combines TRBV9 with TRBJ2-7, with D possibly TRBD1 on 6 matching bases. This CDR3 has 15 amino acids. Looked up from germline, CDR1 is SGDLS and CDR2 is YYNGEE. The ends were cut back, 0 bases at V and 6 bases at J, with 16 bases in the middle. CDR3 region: CASSVAGGTRSEQYF. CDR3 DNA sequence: TGTGCCAGCAGCGTAGCTGGGGGCACAAGGAGCGAGCAGTACTTC.

In nucleotides, the CDR3 is TGTGCCAGCAGTTTGCGGACTCCTAGCACAGATACGCAGTATTTT. Translation gives CASSLRTPSTDTQYF. The rearrangement uses TRBV27 and TRBJ2-3; D perhaps matches TRBD2 (5 bases). V lost 3 bases and J 0 bases, leaving 10 bases between the germline ends. Germline-derived CDR1 and CDR2 are MNHEY and SMNVEV (reference sequence). CDR3 size: 15 residues.

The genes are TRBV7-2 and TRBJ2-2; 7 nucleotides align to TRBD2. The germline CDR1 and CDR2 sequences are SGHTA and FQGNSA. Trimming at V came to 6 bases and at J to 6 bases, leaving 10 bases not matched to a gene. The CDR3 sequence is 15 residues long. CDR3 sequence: CASRGGIVLSGELFF. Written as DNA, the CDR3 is TGTGCCAGCAGGGGAGGGATAGTTCTGTCCGGGGAGCTGTTTTTT.

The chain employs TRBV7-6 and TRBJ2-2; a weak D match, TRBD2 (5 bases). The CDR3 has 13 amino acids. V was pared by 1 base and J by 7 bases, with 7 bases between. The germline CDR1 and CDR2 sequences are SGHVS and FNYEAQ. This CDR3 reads CASSLGEYGELFF. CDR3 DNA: TGTGCCAGCAGCTTAGGGGAGTACGGGGAGCTGTTTTTT.

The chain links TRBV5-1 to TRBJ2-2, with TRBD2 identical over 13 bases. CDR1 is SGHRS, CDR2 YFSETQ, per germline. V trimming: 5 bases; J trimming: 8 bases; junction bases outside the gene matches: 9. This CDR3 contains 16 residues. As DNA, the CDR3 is TGCGCCAGCAGTTTGACTAGCGGGAGGAATGGTGGGGAGCTGTTTTTT. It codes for CASSLTSGRNGGELFF.

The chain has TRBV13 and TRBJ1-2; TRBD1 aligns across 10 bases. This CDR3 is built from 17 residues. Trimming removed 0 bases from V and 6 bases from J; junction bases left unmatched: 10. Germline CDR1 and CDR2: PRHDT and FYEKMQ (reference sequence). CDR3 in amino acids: CASSLGPRDRGENGYTF. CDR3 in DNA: TGTGCCAGCAGCTTAGGCCCCCGGGACAGGGGAGAAAATGGCTACACCTTC.

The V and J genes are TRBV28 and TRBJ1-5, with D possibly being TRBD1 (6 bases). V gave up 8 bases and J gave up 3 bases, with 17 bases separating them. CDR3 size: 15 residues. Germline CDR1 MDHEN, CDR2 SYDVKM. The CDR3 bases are TGTGCCAGCGGAGGTCCAGGGGCAATCAATCAGCCCCAGCATTTT. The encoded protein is CASGGPGAINQPQHF.

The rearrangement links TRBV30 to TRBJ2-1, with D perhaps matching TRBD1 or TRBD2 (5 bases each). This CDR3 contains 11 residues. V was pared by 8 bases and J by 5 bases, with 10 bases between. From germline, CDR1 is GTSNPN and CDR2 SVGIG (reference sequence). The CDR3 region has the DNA TGTGCCCGGGGCAGAAACAATGAGCAGTTCTTC. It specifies CARGRNNEQFF. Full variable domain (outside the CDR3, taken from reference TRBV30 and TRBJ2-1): SQTIHQWPATLVQPVGSPLSLECTVEGTSNPNLYWYRQAAGRGLQLLFYSVGIGQISSEVPQNLSASRPQDRQFILSSKKLLLSDSGFYLCARGRNNEQFFGPGTRLTVL.

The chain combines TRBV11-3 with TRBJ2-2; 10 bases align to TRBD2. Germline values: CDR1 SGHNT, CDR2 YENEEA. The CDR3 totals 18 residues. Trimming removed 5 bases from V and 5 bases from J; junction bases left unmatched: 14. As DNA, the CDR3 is TGTGCCAGCAGCCTTTATCCTAGCGGGGGCTACATAACCGGGGAGCTGTTTTTT. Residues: CASSLYPSGGYITGELFF.

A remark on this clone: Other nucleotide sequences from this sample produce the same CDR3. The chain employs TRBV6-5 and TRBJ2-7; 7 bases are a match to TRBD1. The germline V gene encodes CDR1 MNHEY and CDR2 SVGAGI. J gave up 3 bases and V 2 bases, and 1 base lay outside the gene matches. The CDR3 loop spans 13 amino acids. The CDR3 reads CASSYRDSYEQYF. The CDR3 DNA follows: TGTGCCAGCAGTTACAGGGACAGCTACGAGCAGTACTTC.

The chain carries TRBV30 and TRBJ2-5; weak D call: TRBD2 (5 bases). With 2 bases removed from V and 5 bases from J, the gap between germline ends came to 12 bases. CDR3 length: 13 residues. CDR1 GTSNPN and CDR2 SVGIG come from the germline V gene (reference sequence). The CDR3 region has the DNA TGTGCCTGGAGTCGGGGTCCCCGGGAGACCCAGTACTTC. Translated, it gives CAWSRGPRETQYF. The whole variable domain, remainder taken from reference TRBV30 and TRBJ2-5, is SQTIHQWPATLVQPVGSPLSLECTVEGTSNPNLYWYRQAAGRGLQLLFYSVGIGQISSEVPQNLSASRPQDRQFILSSKKLLLSDSGFYLCAWSRGPRETQYFGPGTRLLVL.

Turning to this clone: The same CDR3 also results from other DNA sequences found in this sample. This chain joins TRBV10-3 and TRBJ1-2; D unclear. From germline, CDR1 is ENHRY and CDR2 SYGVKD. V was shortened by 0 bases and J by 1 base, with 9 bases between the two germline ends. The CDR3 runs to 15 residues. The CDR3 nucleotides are TGTGCCATCAGTGAGTCGCCCGGGTATAACTATGGCTACACCTTC. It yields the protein CAISESPGYNYGYTF.

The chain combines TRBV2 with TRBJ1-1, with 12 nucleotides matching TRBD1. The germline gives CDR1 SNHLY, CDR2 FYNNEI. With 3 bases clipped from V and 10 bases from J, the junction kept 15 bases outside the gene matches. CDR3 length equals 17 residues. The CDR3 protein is CASSDSLFRDRGPSAFF. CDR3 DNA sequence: TGTGCCAGCAGTGATAGCTTATTCCGGGACAGGGGGCCATCAGCTTTCTTT.

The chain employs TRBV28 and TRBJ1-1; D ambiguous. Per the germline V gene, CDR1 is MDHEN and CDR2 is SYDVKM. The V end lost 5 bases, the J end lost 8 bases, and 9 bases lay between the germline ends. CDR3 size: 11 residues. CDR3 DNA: TGTGCCAGCAGTCCCCGGGTGGAAGCTTTCTTT. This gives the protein CASSPRVEAFF.

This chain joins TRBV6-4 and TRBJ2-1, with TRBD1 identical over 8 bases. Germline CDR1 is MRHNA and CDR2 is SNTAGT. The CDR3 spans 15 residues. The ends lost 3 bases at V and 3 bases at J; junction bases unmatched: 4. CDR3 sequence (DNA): TGTGCCAGCAGTGATCAGGGGGCTGGCTACAATGAGCAGTTCTTC. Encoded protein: CASSDQGAGYNEQFF.

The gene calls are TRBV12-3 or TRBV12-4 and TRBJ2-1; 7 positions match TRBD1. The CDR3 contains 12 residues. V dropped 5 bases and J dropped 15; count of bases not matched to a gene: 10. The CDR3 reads CASSPEGARPFF. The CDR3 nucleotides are TGTGCCAGCAGTCCCGAGGGGGCACGTCCGTTCTTC.

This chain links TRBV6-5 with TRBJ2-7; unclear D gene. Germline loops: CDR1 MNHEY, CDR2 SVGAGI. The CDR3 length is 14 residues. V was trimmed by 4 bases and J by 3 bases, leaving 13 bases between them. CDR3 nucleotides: TGTGCCAGCAGTTCCCTACGATCATTCTACGAGCAGTACTTC. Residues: CASSSLRSFYEQYF.

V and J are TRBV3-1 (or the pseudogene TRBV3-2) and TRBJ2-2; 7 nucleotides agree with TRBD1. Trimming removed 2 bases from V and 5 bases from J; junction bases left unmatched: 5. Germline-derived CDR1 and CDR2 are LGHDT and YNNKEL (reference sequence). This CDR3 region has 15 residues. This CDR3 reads CASSQFQQGTGELFF. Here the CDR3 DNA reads TGTGCCAGCAGCCAATTCCAACAGGGGACCGGGGAGCTGTTTTTT.

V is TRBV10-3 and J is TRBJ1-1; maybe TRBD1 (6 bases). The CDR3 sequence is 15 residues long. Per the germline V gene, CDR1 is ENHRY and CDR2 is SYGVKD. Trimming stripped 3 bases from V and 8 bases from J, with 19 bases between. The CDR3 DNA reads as TGTGCCATCAGTGAAGCGGGACACCTCTTTTCGGAAGCTTTCTTT. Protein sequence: CAISEAGHLFSEAFF.

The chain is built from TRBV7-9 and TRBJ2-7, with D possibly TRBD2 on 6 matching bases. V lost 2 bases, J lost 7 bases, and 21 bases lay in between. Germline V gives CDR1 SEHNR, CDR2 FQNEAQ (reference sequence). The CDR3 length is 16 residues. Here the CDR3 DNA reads TGTGCCAGCAGCTTATTCCTTGTCGGGGGTTCTGGGGAGCAGTACTTC. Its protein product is CASSLFLVGGSGEQYF.

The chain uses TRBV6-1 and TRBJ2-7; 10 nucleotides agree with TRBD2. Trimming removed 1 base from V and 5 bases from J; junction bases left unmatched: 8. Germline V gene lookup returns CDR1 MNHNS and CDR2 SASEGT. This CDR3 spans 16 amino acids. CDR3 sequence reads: CASSEVWLAGVNEQYF. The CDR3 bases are TGTGCCAGCAGTGAAGTTTGGCTAGCGGGAGTTAACGAGCAGTACTTC.

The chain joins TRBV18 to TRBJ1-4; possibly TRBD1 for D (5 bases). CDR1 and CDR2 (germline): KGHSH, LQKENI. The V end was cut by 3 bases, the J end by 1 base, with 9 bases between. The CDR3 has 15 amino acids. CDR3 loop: CASSPWGVTNEKLFF. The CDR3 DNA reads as TGTGCCAGCTCACCTTGGGGCGTAACTAATGAAAAACTGTTTTTT.